A selection of T cell receptor beta chains follows, all from one sample in a study of blood T cell dynamics during melanoma immunotherapy. Clones were sequenced by immunoSEQ multiplex PCR, and TCRdb holds only the in-frame ones, with some missing. The sample lists more than 15,000 clones, 87% occurring once. The sequencing used blood, collected from a patient treated with checkpoint blockade. These receptors were obtained from a human donor with melanoma. The CDR3 runs from the conserved cysteine through the conserved F or W. A D gene is named only where the DNA matches it firmly. Clone sizes are given selectively: once, few, many, or a class where the clone is expanded.

clone_size | d_call | j_call | v_call | cdr3_aa | cdr3_nt
. | TRBD2 | TRBJ2-3 | TRBV10-3 | CAITRESTDTQYF | TGTGCCATCACGCGGGAGAGCACAGATACGCAGTATTTT
. | TRBD1 | TRBJ2-2 | TRBV28 | CASSLRTGNTGELFF | TGTGCCAGCAGTTTACGGACAGGGAACACCGGGGAGCTGTTTTTT
. | TRBD1 | TRBJ2-2 | TRBV18 | CASSPRDRATGELFF | TGTGCCAGCTCACCCCGGGACAGGGCAACCGGGGAGCTGTTTTTT
. | . | TRBJ2-3 | TRBV2 | CASSGTFSGDTQYF | TGTGCCAGCAGTGGGACTTTTTCCGGGGATACGCAGTATTTT
few | . | TRBJ2-7 | TRBV6-6 | CASSYSRGATNEQYF | TGTGCCAGCAGTTACTCCAGGGGCGCCACCAACGAGCAGTACTTC
. | . | TRBJ1-6 | TRBV28 | CASSLGLGTYNSPLHF | TGTGCCAGCAGTTTAGGGTTAGGGACGTATAATTCACCCCTCCACTTT
. | . | TRBJ1-4 | TRBV10-3 | CAISESGHEGGEKLFF | TGTGCCATCAGTGAGTCCGGTCACGAGGGCGGGGAAAAACTGTTTTTT
. | TRBD2 | TRBJ2-7 | TRBV7-2 | CASSPGTSGPYEQYF | TGTGCCAGCAGCCCCGGGACTAGCGGCCCCTACGAGCAGTACTTC
once | . | TRBJ2-7 | TRBV15 | CATSRATVSEQYF | TGTGCCACCAGTAGGGCTACCGTTAGTGAGCAGTACTTC
. | . | TRBJ1-5 | TRBV15 | CATSQGKGNQPQHF | TGTGCCACCTCACAGGGAAAAGGCAATCAGCCCCAGCATTTT
. | . | TRBJ2-3 | TRBV5-1 | CASSLKDTQYF | TGCGCCAGCAGCTTAAAAGATACGCAGTATTTT
. | . | TRBJ2-7 | TRBV20-1 | CSARGYEQYF | TGCAGTGCTAGGGGCTACGAGCAGTACTTC
. | . | TRBJ1-1 | TRBV28 | CASRPSQVNTEAFF | TGTGCCAGCAGACCCTCACAAGTGAACACTGAAGCTTTCTTT
. | . | TRBJ1-3 | TRBV7-9 | CASSPGNGNTIYF | TGTGCCAGCAGCCCGGGGAATGGAAACACCATATATTTT
. | . | TRBJ2-7 | TRBV6-1 | CASRVSRAYEQYF | TGTGCCAGCAGGGTGAGTAGGGCCTACGAGCAGTACTTC
. | . | TRBJ2-7 | TRBV4-1 | CASSQEQNSYEQYF | TGCGCCAGCAGCCAAGAACAGAACTCCTACGAGCAGTACTTC
once | . | TRBJ2-1 | TRBV7-9 | CASSLVGRIYNEQFF | TGTGCCAGCAGCTTAGTGGGACGGATCTACAATGAGCAGTTCTTC
. | TRBD1 | TRBJ1-2 | TRBV7-2 | CASSSNRGLDGYTF | TGTGCCAGCAGCTCCAACAGGGGGCTGGATGGCTACACCTTC
. | TRBD2 | TRBJ2-1 | TRBV5-1 | CASSSFASGRPNEQFF | TGCGCCAGCAGCTCCTTTGCTAGCGGGAGACCCAATGAGCAGTTCTTC
. | . | TRBJ2-7 | TRBV5-4 | CASSLAKGARKSYEQYF | TGTGCCAGCAGCTTGGCCAAAGGGGCTAGGAAATCCTACGAGCAGTACTTC
. | TRBD2 | TRBJ2-1 | TRBV7-3 | CASSLEGGLAGGRGEQFF | TGTGCCAGCAGCTTAGAAGGGGGACTAGCGGGAGGGCGAGGTGAGCAGTTCTTC
. | TRBD1 | TRBJ2-5 | TRBV5-1 | CASSLVDARGETQYF | TGCGCCAGCAGCTTGGTGGACGCCAGGGGGGAGACCCAGTACTTC
. | . | TRBJ1-5 | TRBV5-6 | CASSFRTGRDQPQHF | TGTGCCAGCAGCTTCCGGACCGGAAGAGATCAGCCCCAGCATTTT
. | TRBD2 | TRBJ2-5 | TRBV5-8 | CASSFTGTSGIAGETQYF | TGTGCCAGCAGCTTTACCGGGACTAGCGGGATCGCGGGAGAGACCCAGTACTTC
. | . | TRBJ2-2 | TRBV28 | CASSLRMGLRNTGELFF | TGTGCCAGCAGTTTACGAATGGGACTCAGGAACACCGGGGAGCTGTTTTTT
. | TRBD2 | TRBJ2-3 | TRBV6-4 | CASSQTGGADTQYF | TGTGCCAGCAGTCAGACGGGAGGAGCGGATACGCAGTATTTT
. | TRBD2 | TRBJ2-7 | TRBV5-6 | CASSLGLAGAGQYF | TGTGCCAGCAGCTTGGGACTAGCGGGAGCAGGGCAGTACTTC